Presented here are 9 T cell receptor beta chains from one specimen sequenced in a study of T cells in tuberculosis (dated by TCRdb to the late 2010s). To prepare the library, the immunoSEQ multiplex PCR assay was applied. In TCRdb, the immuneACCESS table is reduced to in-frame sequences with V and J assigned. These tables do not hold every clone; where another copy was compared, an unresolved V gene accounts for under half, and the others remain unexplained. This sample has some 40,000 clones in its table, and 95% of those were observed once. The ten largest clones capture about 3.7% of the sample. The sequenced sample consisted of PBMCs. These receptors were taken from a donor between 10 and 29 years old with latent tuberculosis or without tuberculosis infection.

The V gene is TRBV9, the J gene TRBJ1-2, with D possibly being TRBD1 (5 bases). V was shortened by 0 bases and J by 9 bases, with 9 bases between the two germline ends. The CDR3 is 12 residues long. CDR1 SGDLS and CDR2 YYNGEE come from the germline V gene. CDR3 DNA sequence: TGTGCCAGCAGCGTAGATCAGGGTCGCTACACCTTC. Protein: CASSVDQGRYTF.

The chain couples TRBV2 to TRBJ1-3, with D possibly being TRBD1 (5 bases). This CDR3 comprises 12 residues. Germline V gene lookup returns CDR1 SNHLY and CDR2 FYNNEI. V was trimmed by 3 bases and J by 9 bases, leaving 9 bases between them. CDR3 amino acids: CASSDRAGTIYF. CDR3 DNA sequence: TGTGCCAGCAGTGACAGGGCCGGCACCATATATTTT.

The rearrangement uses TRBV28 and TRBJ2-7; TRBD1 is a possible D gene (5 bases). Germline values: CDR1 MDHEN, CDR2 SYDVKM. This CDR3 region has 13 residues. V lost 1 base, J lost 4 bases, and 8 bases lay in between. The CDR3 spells CASSLSQEYEQYF. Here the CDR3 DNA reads TGTGCCAGCAGTTTATCACAGGAGTACGAGCAGTACTTC.

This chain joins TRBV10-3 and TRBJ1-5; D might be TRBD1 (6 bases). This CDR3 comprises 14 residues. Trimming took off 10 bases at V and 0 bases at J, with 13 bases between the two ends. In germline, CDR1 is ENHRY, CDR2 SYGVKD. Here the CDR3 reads CATRTADSNQPQHF. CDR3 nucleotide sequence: TGTGCCACCCGGACAGCCGATAGCAATCAGCCCCAGCATTTT.

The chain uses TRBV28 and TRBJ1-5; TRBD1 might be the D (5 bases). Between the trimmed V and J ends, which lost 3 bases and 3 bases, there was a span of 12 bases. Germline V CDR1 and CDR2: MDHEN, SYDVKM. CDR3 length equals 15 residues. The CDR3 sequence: CASSLRTGVNQPQHF. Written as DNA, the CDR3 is TGTGCCAGCAGTTTGCGGACGGGGGTCAATCAGCCCCAGCATTTT.

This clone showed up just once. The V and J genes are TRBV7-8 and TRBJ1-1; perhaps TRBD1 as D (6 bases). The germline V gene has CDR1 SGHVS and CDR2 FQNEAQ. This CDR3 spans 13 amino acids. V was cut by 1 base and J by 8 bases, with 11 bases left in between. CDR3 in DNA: TGTGCCAGCAGCTTAGGGGATGACAGGGAAGCTTTCTTT. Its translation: CASSLGDDREAFF. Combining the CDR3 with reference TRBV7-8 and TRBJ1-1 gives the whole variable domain GAGVSQSPRYKVAKRGQDVALRCDPISGHVSLFWYQQALGQGPEFLTYFQNEAQLDKSGLPSDRFFAERPEGSVSTLKIQRTQQEDSAVYLCASSLGDDREAFFGQGTRLTVV.

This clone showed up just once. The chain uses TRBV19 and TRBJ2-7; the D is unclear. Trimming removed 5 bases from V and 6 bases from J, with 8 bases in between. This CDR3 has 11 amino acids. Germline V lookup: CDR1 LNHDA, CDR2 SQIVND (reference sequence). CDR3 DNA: TGTGCCAGTAGTGAGAGAAGCGAGCAGTACTTC. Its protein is CASSERSEQYF.

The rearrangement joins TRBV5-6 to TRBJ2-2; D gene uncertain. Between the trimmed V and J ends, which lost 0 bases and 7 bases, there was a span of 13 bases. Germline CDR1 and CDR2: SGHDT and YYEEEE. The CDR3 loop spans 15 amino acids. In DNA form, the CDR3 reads TGTGCCAGCAGCTTGGTTTCCCAGAATTTCGGGGAGCTGTTTTTT. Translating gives CASSLVSQNFGELFF.

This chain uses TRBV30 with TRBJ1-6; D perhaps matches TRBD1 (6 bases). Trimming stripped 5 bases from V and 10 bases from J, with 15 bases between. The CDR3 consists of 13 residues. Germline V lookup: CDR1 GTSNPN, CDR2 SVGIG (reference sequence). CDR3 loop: CAWSTGPGSPLHF. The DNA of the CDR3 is TGTGCCTGGTCTACAGGGCCCGGATCACCCCTCCACTTT.